What follows are 10 T cell receptor beta chains derived from one specimen sequenced in a study of cytotoxic CD8 clonotypes in ibrutinib-treated CLL (dated by TCRdb to the early 2020s). Taken with the paper, the label for time point translates to: approximately eleven months on ibrutinib. Libraries were built with the immunoSEQ multiplex PCR assay. The clones in this table, taken by TCRdb from immuneACCESS, are in-frame only. Not every clone is retained; where verified, under half of the shortfall comes from an unresolved V gene, and the cause of the rest is unknown. The sample table records some 130,000 clones; approximately 90% of these occur just once. In total, the top ten clones hold less than 14% of the sample. The source material was PBMCs, sampled after 12 months of ibrutinib treatment. The origin of the receptors is a human donor with chronic lymphocytic leukemia.

The rearrangement uses TRBV5-1 and TRBJ2-3, with 8 bases aligning to TRBD1. Trimming removed 4 bases from V and 2 bases from J; junction bases left unmatched: 3. CDR1 and CDR2 from the germline V gene are SGHRS and YFSETQ. CDR3 size: 14 residues. The CDR3 DNA reads as TGCGCCAGCAGCAGGGACAGGACCACAGATACGCAGTATTTT. Its translation is CASSRDRTTDTQYF. Full variable domain (outside the CDR3, taken from reference TRBV5-1 and TRBJ2-3): KAGVTQTPRYLIKTRGQQVTLSCSPISGHRSVSWYQQTPGQGLQFLFEYFSETQRNKGNFPGRFSGRQFSNSRSEMNVSTLELGDSALYLCASSRDRTTDTQYFGPGTRLTVL.

This chain's CDR3 is CASTGPPGVEQYF. In DNA, the CDR3 is TGTGCCAGCACCGGCCCCCCAGGGGTCGAGCAGTACTTC. V gene TRBV2 combines with J gene TRBJ2-7; possibly TRBD1 for D (6 bases). Trimming took off 7 bases at V and 6 bases at J, with 16 bases between the two ends. Germline V CDR1 and CDR2: SNHLY, FYNNEI. The CDR3 extends over 13 amino acids.

The chain is built from TRBV7-2 and TRBJ1-1; D possibly corresponds to TRBD1 (5 bases). The CDR3 covers 15 residues. Germline-derived CDR1 and CDR2 are SGHTA and FQGNSA. Trimming shortened V by 0 bases and J by 1 base, and 9 bases separated the two germline ends. The CDR3 sequence: CASSLALGGNTEAFF. As DNA, the CDR3 is TGTGCCAGCAGCTTAGCGCTCGGGGGGAACACTGAAGCTTTCTTT.

The chain is built from TRBV4-2 and TRBJ2-1, with TRBD2 matching over 8 bases. This CDR3 region has 15 residues. Trimming at V came to 0 bases and at J to 4 bases, leaving 2 bases not matched to a gene. CDR1 is LGHNA and CDR2 is YNFKEQ in the germline V gene. Here the CDR3 reads CASSQEREGYNEQFF. The CDR3 DNA reads as TGTGCCAGCAGCCAAGAACGGGAGGGTTACAATGAGCAGTTCTTC.

This clone was seen only a few times. The chain is built from TRBV19 and TRBJ1-1, with TRBD1 matching 7 bases. The V gene's germline CDR1 is LNHDA and CDR2 SQIVND (reference sequence). The V segment lost 8 bases and the J segment 10 bases; nucleotides outside the gene matches: 4. This CDR3 contains 10 residues. This CDR3 reads CASGDSGAFF. The DNA of the CDR3 is TGTGCCAGTGGGGACAGCGGAGCTTTCTTT.

V and J are TRBV14 and TRBJ2-7; no clear D. The V end lost 4 bases, the J end lost 2 bases, and 12 bases lay between the germline ends. Germline V lookup: CDR1 SGHDN, CDR2 FVKESK. This CDR3 has 14 residues. The CDR3: CASSPRTVAYEQYF. In nucleotides, the CDR3 is TGTGCCAGCAGCCCCCGGACCGTAGCCTACGAGCAGTACTTC.

This clone was counted a few times. The V call is TRBV28, the J call TRBJ2-7; D is perhaps TRBD2 (6 bases). V was cut by 5 bases and J by 2 bases, with 16 bases left in between. The CDR3 extends over 15 amino acids. CDR1 MDHEN and CDR2 SYDVKM come from the germline V gene. CDR3 sequence (DNA): TGTGCCAGCAGTCTCCGTGGGAGGCAAACCTACGAGCAGTACTTC. Its protein is CASSLRGRQTYEQYF. The full variable domain, rest sourced from reference TRBV28 and TRBJ2-7, is DVKVTQSSRYLVKRTGEKVFLECVQDMDHENMFWYRQDPGLGLRLIYFSYDVKMKEKGDIPEGYSVSREKKERFSLILESASTNQTSMYLCASSLRGRQTYEQYFGPGTRLTVT.

The chain employs TRBV7-2 and TRBJ1-5; D ambiguous. The CDR3 is made up of 13 amino acids. Germline CDR1 and CDR2: SGHTA and FQGNSA. Trimming removed 1 base at V and 6 bases at J, with 7 bases between. CDR3 amino acids: CASSLVGGQPQHF. The CDR3, as DNA: TGTGCCAGCAGCTTAGTTGGCGGTCAGCCCCAGCATTTT.

This chain links TRBV5-8 with TRBJ2-1; TRBD1 or TRBD2 may be the D gene (6 bases each). There are 17 residues in the CDR3. V was clipped by 5 bases and J by 7 bases, with 25 bases between them. The germline CDR1 and CDR2 sequences are SGHTS and YDEGEE. CDR3 DNA sequence: TGTGCCAGCAGGGAGCGGGTGGGGGCATTTTTTGAGAATGAGCAGTTCTTC. Its translation: CASRERVGAFFENEQFF.

This clone was seen only a few times. CDR3 sequence (DNA): TGTGCCAGCAGCTTAGTTTCGTTGCGGGGGTCGTTCACCGGGGAGCTGTTTTTT. Its translation: CASSLVSLRGSFTGELFF. The genes are TRBV7-6 and TRBJ2-2, with 7 positions matching TRBD2. There are 18 residues in the CDR3. V dropped 1 base and J dropped 4; count of bases not matched to a gene: 12. From germline, CDR1 is SGHVS and CDR2 FNYEAQ.